This is a list of T cell receptor beta chains from one sample in a study of blood T cell repertoires in COVID-19. Only in-frame clones appear in the TCRdb table, and some are missing; sequencing was by immunoSEQ multiplex PCR. In the table there are some 130,000 clones, roughly 80% of which are singletons. The sequenced sample consisted of peripheral blood. These receptors were taken from a man aged 55-75 years who had recovered from COVID-19. CDR3s include the opening cysteine and the closing phenylalanine or tryptophan. Fields, in order: V gene, J gene, clone size, CDR3 protein. Clone size is shown for a subset of rows, as once, few, many or a class of expanded clone.

TRBV19	TRBJ1-1	once	CASSKFPGQNTEAFF
TRBV19	TRBJ2-3	.	CASSPRTSGFTDTQYF
TRBV19	TRBJ1-5	few	CASSMGQYNLPQHF
TRBV27	TRBJ2-3	.	CASSFTYFGGTGPTDTQYF
TRBV6-5	TRBJ2-2	.	CASVQVLSTGELFF
TRBV5-1	TRBJ2-5	.	CASTVVLGETQYF
TRBV28	TRBJ2-1	.	CASGIIAGGPYEQFF
TRBV6-2/TRBV6-3	TRBJ2-1	.	CASSYGHGGGGSYNEQFF
TRBV28	TRBJ1-2	.	CASSLIGQPYGYTF
TRBV27	TRBJ2-1	medium-sized	CASSVSGANNEQFF
TRBV7-2	TRBJ2-2	.	CASSRTLNTGELFF
TRBV5-1	TRBJ2-4	.	CASSGGTGSARIQYF
TRBV28	TRBJ1-2	.	CASSLGVISSGGYTF
TRBV25-1	TRBJ1-2	.	CASSGDSSGAGYTF
TRBV21-1	TRBJ2-2	.	CASSKAGQNTGELFF
TRBV11-2	TRBJ2-1	once	CASSSLAGGSAYNEQFF
TRBV19	TRBJ2-7	.	CASSDIYEQYF
TRBV25-1	TRBJ2-1	.	CASMGAGGLDEQFF
TRBV5-1	TRBJ2-3	.	CASSLATSGDYDTQYF
TRBV7-9	TRBJ1-1	.	CASSSFDRNTEAFF
TRBV6-6	TRBJ2-7	.	CASSPAGTSSYEQYF
TRBV19	TRBJ1-1	.	CATRSDRTGVTEAFF
TRBV7-2	TRBJ1-3	.	CASSIQGAGNTIYF
TRBV7-3	TRBJ2-3	once	CASSLRSLGTDTQYF
TRBV28	TRBJ2-7	.	CASSLPRLAGNEQYF
TRBV10-3	TRBJ1-5	.	CAISEGGSNQPQHF
TRBV4-2	TRBJ1-5	.	CASSQDPGAKQPQHF
TRBV24-1	TRBJ2-7	few	CATSDSAGPRAEQYF
TRBV19	TRBJ1-1	.	CASKGQSSTEAFF
TRBV30	TRBJ2-2	.	CAWSVLGTGRTGELFF
TRBV5-5	TRBJ2-3	.	CASSSETAFAF
TRBV5-1	TRBJ2-7	.	CASSLISGEQYF
TRBV6-5	TRBJ1-6	few	CASSSRQSLSPLHF
TRBV7-2	TRBJ1-1	.	CASSLVGGNTEAFF
TRBV10-3	TRBJ1-3	once	CAISESDRVSGNTIYF
TRBV7-9	TRBJ1-5	.	CASSPAGGPQPQHF
TRBV4-1	TRBJ2-3	.	CASSQGRDWSTDTQYF
TRBV5-1	TRBJ2-1	once	CASSLVGDTYNEQFF
TRBV6-5	TRBJ1-4	.	CASSPETNEKLFF
TRBV7-2	TRBJ1-2	.	CASSADRGLRGYTF
TRBV10-1	TRBJ2-2	.	CASRHRDKNTGELFF
TRBV4-3	TRBJ2-1	once	CASSLGLESYNEQFF
TRBV28	TRBJ2-1	.	CASSRWGGAYNEQFF